A single sample is the source of the 20 T cell receptor beta chains below, sequenced in a study of identical twins. Using its own MiXCR run on the 5' RACE reads, TCRdb lists one record per CDR3 protein. The data show approximately 600,000 distinct CDR3 sequences, under 8.5% seen once. This same sample was also taken into another study, of yellow fever vaccine responses in identical twins.

The sample comprised PBMCs. The receptors shown here come from a woman under 30 in good health.

This clonotype was seen at least ten times. J is TRBJ1-3 and V is TRBV29-1; the match to TRBD1 covers 10 bases. V was clipped by 6 bases and J by 8 bases; unmatched bases: 13. CDR3 length: 15 amino acids. Germline assignment: CDR1 SQVTM and CDR2 ANQGSEA. CDR3 nucleotides: TGCAGCGTCGCCCCCTCGACAGGGGGCAAAGACACCATATATTTT. Protein product: CSVAPSTGGKDTIYF.

In its sample, this clonotype was seen once. This chain joins TRBV6-1 and TRBJ2-1; 8 nucleotides line up with TRBD2. Germline V gene data show CDR1 as MNHNS and CDR2 as SASEGT. There are 15 residues in the CDR3. J lost 4 bases, V lost 8 bases, and 10 bases had no gene match. CDR3 loop: CASLPLAAYYNEQFF. The CDR3 nucleotides are TGTGCCAGCCTACCACTAGCGGCCTATTACAATGAGCAGTTCTTC.

The V call is TRBV28, the J call TRBJ1-2, with 8 bases matching TRBD1. The germline CDR1 and CDR2 sequences are MDHEN and SYDVKM. This CDR3 has 12 amino acids. V trimming: 7 bases; J trimming: 8 bases; junction bases outside the gene matches: 6. In DNA, the CDR3 is TGTGCCAGCAAGACAGGGGAGGTGGGCTACACCTTC. Its translation is CASKTGEVGYTF.

This clonotype has ten or more counts. The rearrangement uses TRBV12-3 or TRBV12-4 and TRBJ2-1, with D possibly TRBD2 on 7 matching bases. The CDR3 loop spans 16 amino acids. Trimming removed 0 bases from V and 1 base from J, with 10 bases in between. The CDR3 sequence: CASSLAGGPSYNEQFF. For the CDR3, the DNA is TGTGCCAGCAGTTTAGCGGGGGGGCCGTCCTACAATGAGCAGTTCTTC.

This clonotype was seen only a few times. This may be a read error, as it is one base from a much larger clone. The genes are TRBV28 and TRBJ2-1; D gene ambiguous. The length of the CDR3 is 12 residues. The V gene lost 3 bases and the J gene lost 6 bases, with 6 bases spanning the gap. Looked up from germline, CDR1 is MDHEN and CDR2 is SYDVKM. Here the CDR3 reads CASSFQSNEQFF. The CDR3 DNA reads TGTGCCAGCAGTTTCCAGTCCAATGAGCAGTTCTTC.

Worth noting for this clonotype: A much larger clone sits a single nucleotide away, making a read error possible. The CDR3 bases are TGTGCCAGCACAGACAGGCCACCCGTCACCCCGTACTTC. Translated, it gives CASTDRPPVTPYF. The chain recombines TRBV12-3 or TRBV12-4 with TRBJ2-5; D possibly corresponds to TRBD1 (6 bases). This CDR3 has 13 amino acids.

This clonotype was observed at least ten times. V is TRBV20-1 and J is TRBJ2-3; 10 nucleotides agree with TRBD1. CDR1 DFQATT and CDR2 SNEGSKA come from the germline V gene (reference sequence). The CDR3 totals 15 residues. The V gene end was trimmed by 6 bases and the J gene end by 0 bases; junction bases not matched to a gene: 6. Here the CDR3 reads CSARTGGVSTDTQYF. CDR3 DNA: TGCAGTGCCAGGACAGGGGGAGTGAGCACAGATACGCAGTATTTT.

The table lists this clonotype with many counts. The V and J genes are TRBV11-2 and TRBJ2-3; tentative D call: TRBD1 (5 bases). Germline CDR1 reads SGHAT; CDR2 reads FQNNGV. This CDR3 region has 11 residues. V was pared by 11 bases and J by 11 bases, with 17 bases between. The CDR3 here is CASRSVRGQYF. The DNA of the CDR3 is TGTGCCTCTCGGTCGGTAAGGGGGCAGTATTTT.

This clonotype was recorded many times. CDR3 bases: TGTGCCAGCAGTTTTAACAGGGGGAATCAGCCCCAGCATTTT. Translation gives CASSFNRGNQPQHF. This chain links TRBV12-3 or TRBV12-4 with TRBJ1-5, with TRBD1 matching 8 bases. The CDR3 covers 14 residues. V lost 3 bases, J lost 4 bases, and 2 bases stayed unmatched.

V is TRBV18 and J is TRBJ1-5; D perhaps matches TRBD1 (5 bases). This CDR3 is built from 15 residues. V was trimmed by 4 bases and J by 6 bases, leaving 16 bases between them. Germline V gene sequence: CDR1 KGHSH, CDR2 LQKENI. DNA for the CDR3: TGTGCCAGCTCACTACTCGGGACTCTGGTTCAGCCCCAGCATTTT. It encodes CASSLLGTLVQPQHF. Based on the CDR3 plus reference TRBV18 and TRBJ1-5, the full variable domain is NAGVMQNPRHLVRRRGQEARLRCSPMKGHSHVYWYRQLPEEGLKFMVYLQKENIIDESGMPKERFSAEFPKEGPSILRIQQVVRGDSAAYFCASSLLGTLVQPQHFGDGTRLSIL.

This clonotype turned up a few times. The CDR3 coding sequence is TGTGCCAGCAGCTACCACAGGGGGGCTGGAAACACCATATATTTT. It translates to CASSYHRGAGNTIYF. The chain combines TRBV11-2 with TRBJ1-3; TRBD1 matches 8 bases. The CDR3 covers 15 residues. Germline V gene lookup returns CDR1 SGHAT and CDR2 FQNNGV. Trimming at V came to 4 bases and at J to 2 bases, leaving 4 bases not matched to a gene.

The CDR3: CASSLVSPGQSTDTQYF. DNA for the CDR3: TGTGCCAGCAGCTTAGTGTCTCCGGGACAGAGCACAGATACGCAGTATTTT. This chain connects TRBV7-6 to TRBJ2-3, with TRBD1 identical over 7 bases. Germline loops: CDR1 SGHVS, CDR2 FNYEAQ. There are 17 residues in the CDR3. V trimming: 1 base; J trimming: 0 bases; junction bases outside the gene matches: 7.

This clonotype was observed a few times. The J gene is TRBJ1-1, the V gene TRBV7-9; maybe TRBD1 (6 bases). This CDR3 has 16 amino acids. The V end was cut by 5 bases, the J end by 1 base, with 17 bases between. Germline loops: CDR1 SEHNR, CDR2 FQNEAQ (reference sequence). CDR3 DNA sequence: TGTGCCAGCAGCAGACGGGGGGGCAGGGAGAACACTGAAGCTTTCTTT. Protein product: CASSRRGGRENTEAFF.

There are a few counts of this clonotype. CDR3 protein: CASNPLGNNEQFF. In DNA, the CDR3 is TGTGCCAGCAACCCACTAGGGAACAATGAGCAGTTCTTC. The chain uses TRBV12-3 or TRBV12-4 and TRBJ2-1, with a possible D match to TRBD2 (5 bases). Trimming took 7 bases from V and 5 from J, leaving 12 bases between them. The CDR3 covers 13 residues.

This clonotype occurred many times. The V and J genes are TRBV20-1 and TRBJ1-1; tentatively, D is TRBD1 (6 bases). The V and J ends lost 1 base and 0 bases respectively, with 9 bases between them. The germline V gene encodes CDR1 DFQATT and CDR2 SNEGSKA (reference sequence). The CDR3 loop spans 14 amino acids. The CDR3 sequence is CSARGWGLNTEAFF. The CDR3 DNA is TGCAGTGCTAGAGGGTGGGGGCTGAACACTGAAGCTTTCTTT.

There are a few counts of this clonotype. V is TRBV20-1 and J is TRBJ1-5, with TRBD1 matching 9 bases. CDR1 is DFQATT and CDR2 is SNEGSKA in the germline V gene (reference sequence). V was clipped by 1 base and J by 2 bases; unmatched bases: 0. There are 14 residues in the CDR3. In DNA, the CDR3 is TGCAGTGCTAGAGGGGACAGGGGCAATCAGCCCCAGCATTTT. As protein: CSARGDRGNQPQHF.

The V gene is TRBV5-8, the J gene TRBJ2-1; D is uncertain. The germline gives CDR1 SGHTS, CDR2 YDEGEE. The V end lost 4 bases, the J end lost 2 bases, and 13 bases lay between the germline ends. The CDR3 is 15 amino acids. CDR3 DNA: TGTGCCAGCAGCCCTAGGCGGCATCCCTACAATGAGCAGTTCTTC. Translation gives CASSPRRHPYNEQFF.

This clonotype was seen repeatedly, ten times or more. The chain employs TRBV12-3 or TRBV12-4 and TRBJ1-4, with D possibly being TRBD1 (6 bases). The CDR3 contains 15 residues. Deletions cut 5 bases from V and 3 bases from J, with 13 bases between. Here the CDR3 reads CASSPTGSPNEKLFF. The CDR3 region has the DNA TGTGCCAGCAGTCCTACAGGGTCGCCTAATGAAAAACTGTTTTTT.

This clonotype has a handful of counts. CDR3 loop: CASSLSAQANQPQHF. DNA of the CDR3: TGTGCCAGCAGTTTATCAGCCCAGGCAAATCAGCCCCAGCATTTT. V usage is TRBV12-3 or TRBV12-4 and J usage is TRBJ1-5; D gene unclear. V lost 2 bases and J lost 4, with 12 bases in between. This CDR3 has 15 amino acids.

This clonotype appeared many times. The V call is TRBV12-3 or TRBV12-4, the J call TRBJ2-3; 11 bases agree with TRBD2. The V segment lost 8 bases and the J segment 6 bases; nucleotides outside the gene matches: 7. The CDR3 is 14 residues long. The CDR3 DNA reads TGTGCCAGCCGTAGGTCTAGCGGGAGGGATACGCAGTATTTT. Protein: CASRRSSGRDTQYF.